This passage covers 2 T cell receptor beta chains from one sample sequenced in a study of T cells in Graves' hyperthyroidism and ophthalmopathy. The TCR beta CDR3 regions underwent amplification using RNA transcripts as the source. HTBI primers were used for first-round RT-PCR of the TCR CDR3. TCRdb reanalysed the multiplex PCR reads using MiXCR and keeps one entry per CDR3 protein. The repertoire holds about 610,000 distinct CDR3 sequences, 15% to 20% seen once, with roughly 3.4% in the top ten. Sequences were obtained from blood. These receptors were obtained from a middle-aged woman with Graves' ophthalmopathy.

This clonotype has a handful of counts. This chain links TRBV2 with TRBJ2-5; the match to TRBD2 covers 11 bases. The trim removed 2 bases at V and 12 bases at J, leaving 23 bases unmatched. CDR1 SNHLY and CDR2 FYNNEI come from the germline V gene. The length of the CDR3 is 19 residues. The CDR3 here is CASSEFTGTSGSPRFIEYF. The CDR3 bases are TGTGCCAGCAGTGAATTTACCGGGACTAGCGGAAGCCCGAGGTTTATTGAGTACTTC.

Details on this clonotype: The junction departs from germline at one end; a sequencing error may be responsible. In DNA, the CDR3 is TGTGCCAGCAGCGTAGCGTACGGGGAGGGGAATGAAAAACTGTTTTTT. It specifies CASSVAYGEGNEKLFF. The J gene is TRBJ1-4, the V gene TRBV5-1; possibly TRBD1 for D (5 bases). Germline V gives CDR1 SGHRS, CDR2 YFSETQ. This CDR3 is built from 16 residues.